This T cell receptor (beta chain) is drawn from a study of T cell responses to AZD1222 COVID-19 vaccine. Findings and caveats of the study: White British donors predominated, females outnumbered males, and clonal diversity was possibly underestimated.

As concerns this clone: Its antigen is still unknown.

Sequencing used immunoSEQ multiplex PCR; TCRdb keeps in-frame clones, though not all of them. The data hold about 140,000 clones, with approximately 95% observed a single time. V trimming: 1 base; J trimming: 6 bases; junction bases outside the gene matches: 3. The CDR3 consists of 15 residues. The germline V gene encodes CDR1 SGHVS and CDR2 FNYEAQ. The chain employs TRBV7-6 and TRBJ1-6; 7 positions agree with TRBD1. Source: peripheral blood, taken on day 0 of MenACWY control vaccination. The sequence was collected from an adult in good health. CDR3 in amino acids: CASSLDRGFNSPLHF. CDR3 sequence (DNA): TGTGCCAGCAGCTTAGACAGGGGCTTTAATTCACCCCTCCACTTT. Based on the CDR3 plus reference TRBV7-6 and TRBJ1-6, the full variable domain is GAGVSQSPRYKVTKRGQDVALRCDPISGHVSLYWYRQALGQGPEFLTYFNYEAQQDKSGLPNDRFSAERPEGSISTLTIQRTEQRDSAMYRCASSLDRGFNSPLHFGNGTRLTVT.